A selection of T cell receptor beta chains follows, all from one sample in a study of blood T cell repertoires in COVID-19. Sequencing used immunoSEQ multiplex PCR; TCRdb keeps in-frame clones, though not all of them. Of 80,000 to 100,000 clones in the sample, just over 85% were seen once. The sample comprised peripheral blood. These receptors all come from an older woman in a cohort sampled during active or convalescent COVID-19. Each CDR3 is given with its conserved first and last residue. The D gene is left open where the match is weak. Where a row states a size, it is once, few, many or the class of an expanded clone; other rows omit it.

size: once
V: TRBV5-6
J: TRBJ1-5
D: -
CDR3: CASSPGGGMGNQPQHF
DNA: TGTGCCAGCAGCCCCGGCGGCGGTATGGGCAATCAGCCCCAGCATTTT

size: -
V: TRBV6-5
J: TRBJ2-7
D: TRBD1
CDR3: CASSTPGQRTEQYF
DNA: TGTGCCAGCAGCACCCCGGGACAGAGAACCGAGCAGTACTTC

size: -
V: TRBV5-1
J: TRBJ1-1
D: TRBD1
CDR3: CASSLVQGAQAFF
DNA: TGCGCCAGCAGCTTGGTCCAGGGGGCTCAAGCTTTCTTT

size: -
V: TRBV6-2/TRBV6-3
J: TRBJ2-5
D: TRBD2
CDR3: CASSYSRLASGGAVSETQYF
DNA: TGTGCCAGCAGTTACTCGAGATTGGCTAGCGGGGGGGCCGTGTCTGAGACCCAGTACTTC

size: once
V: TRBV4-2
J: TRBJ2-5
D: TRBD2
CDR3: CASSLDGREAGETQYF
DNA: TGTGCCAGCAGCCTCGATGGGAGGGAGGCGGGAGAGACCCAGTACTTC

size: -
V: TRBV5-1
J: TRBJ1-1
D: TRBD1
CDR3: CASGDRAGSTEAFF
DNA: TGCGCCAGCGGAGACAGGGCGGGGAGCACTGAAGCTTTCTTT

size: -
V: TRBV21-1
J: TRBJ2-1
D: -
CDR3: CASSKVAPAGGNYNEQFF
DNA: TGTGCCAGCAGCAAAGTAGCGCCCGCGGGAGGGAACTACAATGAGCAGTTCTTC

size: -
V: TRBV5-1
J: TRBJ2-7
D: TRBD1
CDR3: CASSLLSGQGYEQYF
DNA: TGCGCCAGCAGCTTGTTGAGCGGACAGGGCTACGAGCAGTACTTC

size: -
V: TRBV9
J: TRBJ2-1
D: TRBD2
CDR3: CASSVKASGRSYEQFF
DNA: TGTGCCAGCAGCGTAAAGGCTAGCGGGAGAAGCTATGAGCAGTTCTTC

size: -
V: TRBV7-9
J: TRBJ1-1
D: -
CDR3: CASSPPPNTEAFF
DNA: TGTGCCAGCAGCCCCCCTCCGAACACTGAAGCTTTCTTT

size: -
V: TRBV7-8
J: TRBJ2-7
D: -
CDR3: CASSSAQGNYEQYF
DNA: TGTGCCAGCAGCTCGGCACAGGGTAACTACGAGCAGTACTTC

size: -
V: TRBV10-2
J: TRBJ2-7
D: TRBD2
CDR3: CASSEPGAGGPYEQYF
DNA: TGCGCCAGCAGTGAACCTGGTGCGGGAGGGCCTTACGAGCAGTACTTC

size: -
V: TRBV29-1
J: TRBJ1-1
D: -
CDR3: CSVEGGKFDPWNTEAFF
DNA: TGCAGCGTTGAAGGAGGTAAATTTGACCCCTGGAACACTGAAGCTTTCTTT

size: -
V: TRBV6-2/TRBV6-3
J: TRBJ2-7
D: -
CDR3: CASSYSWNGSNLISYEQYF
DNA: TGTGCCAGCAGTTACTCTTGGAACGGGTCCAACCTTATTTCCTACGAGCAGTACTTC

size: -
V: TRBV30
J: TRBJ1-1
D: TRBD1
CDR3: CAWGTGPMNTEAFF
DNA: TGTGCCTGGGGGACAGGGCCCATGAACACTGAAGCTTTCTTT

size: once
V: TRBV5-3
J: TRBJ2-1
D: -
CDR3: CARSLVWGPKFYEQFF
DNA: TGTGCCAGAAGCTTGGTTTGGGGGCCAAAGTTCTATGAGCAGTTCTTC

size: -
V: TRBV7-2
J: TRBJ2-7
D: TRBD1
CDR3: CASSLGQGIYEQYF
DNA: TGTGCCAGCAGCTTGGGACAGGGGATCTACGAGCAGTACTTC

size: -
V: TRBV5-1
J: TRBJ1-4
D: -
CDR3: CASSSYGGPATNEKLFF
DNA: TGCGCCAGCAGCTCCTACGGGGGGCCAGCAACTAATGAAAAACTGTTTTTT

size: -
V: TRBV12-3/TRBV12-4
J: TRBJ1-5
D: -
CDR3: CASSRAGGQPQHF
DNA: TGTGCCAGCTCTAGGGCGGGGGGACAGCCCCAGCATTTT

size: -
V: TRBV18
J: TRBJ1-3
D: TRBD1
CDR3: CASSPPGQGFISGNTIYF
DNA: TGTGCCAGCTCACCACCGGGACAGGGTTTCATCTCTGGAAACACCATATATTTT

size: -
V: TRBV6-6
J: TRBJ1-1
D: TRBD1
CDR3: CASSSTGGISITEAFF
DNA: TGTGCCAGCAGTTCCACAGGGGGCATTAGTATCACTGAAGCTTTCTTT

size: -
V: TRBV2
J: TRBJ2-5
D: -
CDR3: CASSKAWAGQETQYF
DNA: TGTGCCAGCAGCAAAGCGTGGGCGGGGCAAGAGACCCAGTACTTC

size: once
V: TRBV15
J: TRBJ2-2
D: -
CDR3: CATSRSSSNTGELFF
DNA: TGTGCCACCAGCAGATCCTCTTCGAACACCGGGGAGCTGTTTTTT

size: -
V: TRBV6-5
J: TRBJ2-3
D: -
CDR3: CASSYDGLATDTQYF
DNA: TGTGCCAGCAGTTATGATGGGCTAGCAACAGATACGCAGTATTTT

size: -
V: TRBV4-1
J: TRBJ1-5
D: -
CDR3: CASSQGQALRSNQPQHF
DNA: TGCGCCAGCAGCCAAGGTCAGGCCCTTAGGAGCAATCAGCCCCAGCATTTT

size: -
V: TRBV3-1/TRBV3-2
J: TRBJ1-3
D: -
CDR3: CASSQESGQYTIYF
DNA: TGTGCCAGCAGCCAAGAAAGCGGCCAGTACACCATATATTTT

size: -
V: TRBV19
J: TRBJ2-5
D: TRBD2
CDR3: CASSLAGGRETQYF
DNA: TGTGCCAGTAGCTTAGCGGGGGGGAGAGAGACCCAGTACTTC

size: -
V: TRBV14
J: TRBJ1-1
D: TRBD1
CDR3: CASSSYRGKNTEAFF
DNA: TGTGCCAGCAGCTCCTACAGGGGAAAGAACACTGAAGCTTTCTTT

size: few
V: TRBV5-1
J: TRBJ2-6
D: -
CDR3: CASSPEGYGSASSGANVLTF
DNA: TGCGCCAGCAGCCCGGAGGGTTACGGGTCTGCCAGTTCTGGGGCCAACGTCCTGACTTTC

size: -
V: TRBV5-1
J: TRBJ1-2
D: TRBD1
CDR3: CASSLRTDRGDYGYTF
DNA: TGCGCCAGCAGCCTCCGAACGGACAGGGGGGACTATGGCTACACCTTC

size: -
V: TRBV18
J: TRBJ2-7
D: -
CDR3: CASSPPTGGYEQYF
DNA: TGTGCCAGCTCACCTCCGACAGGAGGCTACGAGCAGTACTTC

size: -
V: TRBV5-5
J: TRBJ2-7
D: -
CDR3: CASSLLGAGRESYEQYF
DNA: TGTGCCAGCAGCTTGTTGGGGGCCGGACGGGAATCTTACGAGCAGTACTTC

size: -
V: TRBV14
J: TRBJ1-2
D: -
CDR3: CASSQENAGLLNGYTF
DNA: TGTGCCAGCAGCCAAGAAAATGCGGGACTGCTAAATGGCTACACCTTC